This entry is about one T cell receptor beta chain. Antigen specificity is unknown. This sample was taken from a study of shared clonotypes between healthy human individuals. In germline, CDR1 is SEHNR, CDR2 FQNEAQ (reference sequence). After removal of 2 bases from V and 9 bases from J, the junction contained 23 bases not matched to a gene. The CDR3 runs to 19 residues. Tens of thousands of T cell genomes, or approximately 190 ng DNA, went into the sorted-subset replicate PCRs. Profiling relied on immunoSEQ multiplex PCR, and the TCRdb table lists in-frame clones only, not all of them. The repertoire holds more than 500,000 clones, with roughly 95% as singletons. Study results and limitations: An anticipated effect of sequencing depth on clonotype sharing among donors was recognized. For naive CD4 cells, roughly 5% of clonotypes were shared across a handful of donors.

The chain carries TRBV7-9 and TRBJ2-7, with 9 bases matching TRBD1. The receptor was derived from a woman in her thirties in good health. The material sequenced was naive CD4+ T cells sorted from blood. Subset here: CD45RA+ positively selected. The CDR3 sequence: CASSLTKDRGLRGSGLQYF. CDR3 DNA sequence: TGTGCCAGCAGCTTAACTAAGGACAGGGGTCTCAGAGGATCAGGGTTGCAGTACTTC.